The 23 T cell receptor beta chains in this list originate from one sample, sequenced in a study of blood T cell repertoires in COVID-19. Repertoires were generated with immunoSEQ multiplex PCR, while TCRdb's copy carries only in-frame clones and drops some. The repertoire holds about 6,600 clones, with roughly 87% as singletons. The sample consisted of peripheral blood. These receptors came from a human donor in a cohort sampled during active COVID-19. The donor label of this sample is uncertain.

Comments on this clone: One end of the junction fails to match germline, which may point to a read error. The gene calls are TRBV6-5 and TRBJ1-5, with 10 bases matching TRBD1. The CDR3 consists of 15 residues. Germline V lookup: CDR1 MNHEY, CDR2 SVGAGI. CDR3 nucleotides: TGTTCCAGCCTGCTGGGACAGGGGATCAATCAGCCCCAGCATTTT. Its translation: CSSLLGQGINQPQHF.

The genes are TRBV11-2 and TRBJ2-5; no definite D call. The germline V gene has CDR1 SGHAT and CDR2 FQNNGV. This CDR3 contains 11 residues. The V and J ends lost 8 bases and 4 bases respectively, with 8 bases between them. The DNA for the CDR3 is TGTGCCAGCGGCCGAGGAGAGACCCAGTACTTC. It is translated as CASGRGETQYF. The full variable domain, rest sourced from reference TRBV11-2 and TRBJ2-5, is EAGVAQSPRYKIIEKRQSVAFWCNPISGHATLYWYQQILGQGPKLLIQFQNNGVVDDSQLPKDRFSAERLKGVDSTLKIQPAKLEDSAVYLCASGRGETQYFGPGTRLLVL.

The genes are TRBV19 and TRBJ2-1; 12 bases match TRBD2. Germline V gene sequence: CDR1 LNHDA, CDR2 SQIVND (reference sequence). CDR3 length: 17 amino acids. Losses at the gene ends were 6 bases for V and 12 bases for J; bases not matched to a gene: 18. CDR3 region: CASSLGTASGRVVVQFF. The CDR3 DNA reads TGTGCCAGTAGCCTAGGGACGGCTAGCGGGAGGGTAGTGGTGCAGTTCTTC.

CDR3 in amino acids: CASGLGASGGYEQYF. Here the CDR3 DNA reads TGTGCTAGTGGTTTGGGGGCTAGCGGGGGGTACGAGCAGTACTTC. The genes are TRBV12-5 and TRBJ2-7, with 11 bases matching TRBD2. Germline CDR1 and CDR2: LGHNT and FRNRAP. The CDR3 sequence is 15 residues long. Trimming cost V 1 base and J 4 bases; bases outside gene matches: 3.

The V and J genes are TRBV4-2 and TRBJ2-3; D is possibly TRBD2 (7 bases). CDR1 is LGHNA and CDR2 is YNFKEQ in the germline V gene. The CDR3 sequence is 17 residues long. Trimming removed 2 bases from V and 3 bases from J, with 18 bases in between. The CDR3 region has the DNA TGTGCCAGCAGCCAAACCCTAAAGGGAGGGGGTACAGATACGCAGTATTTT. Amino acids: CASSQTLKGGGTDTQYF.

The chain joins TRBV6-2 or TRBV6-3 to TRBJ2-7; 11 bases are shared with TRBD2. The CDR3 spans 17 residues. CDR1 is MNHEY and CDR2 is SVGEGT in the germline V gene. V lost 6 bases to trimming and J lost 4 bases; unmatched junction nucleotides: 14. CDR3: CASSPRDYSGRVYEQYF. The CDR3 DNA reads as TGTGCCAGCAGCCCCCGAGACTATAGCGGGAGGGTGTACGAGCAGTACTTC.

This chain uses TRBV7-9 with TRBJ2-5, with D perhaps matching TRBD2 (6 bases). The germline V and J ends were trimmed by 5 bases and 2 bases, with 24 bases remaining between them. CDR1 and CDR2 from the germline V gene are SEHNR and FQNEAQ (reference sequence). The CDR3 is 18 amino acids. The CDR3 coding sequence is TGTGCCAGCAGCCCCTCCCGGGGGTTAGCGGCCAAGCAAGAGACCCAGTACTTC. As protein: CASSPSRGLAAKQETQYF.

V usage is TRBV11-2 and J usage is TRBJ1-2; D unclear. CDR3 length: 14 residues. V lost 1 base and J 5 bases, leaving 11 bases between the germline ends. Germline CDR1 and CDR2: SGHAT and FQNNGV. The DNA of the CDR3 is TGTGCCAGCAGCTTAGGCCAAATCAGTTATGGCTACACCTTC. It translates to CASSLGQISYGYTF.

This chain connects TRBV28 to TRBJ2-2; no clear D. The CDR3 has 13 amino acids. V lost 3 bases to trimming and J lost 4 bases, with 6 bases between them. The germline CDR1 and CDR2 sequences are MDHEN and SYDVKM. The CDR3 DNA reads TGTGCCAGCAGTTTTTCGAGCACCGGGGAGCTGTTTTTT. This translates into CASSFSSTGELFF.

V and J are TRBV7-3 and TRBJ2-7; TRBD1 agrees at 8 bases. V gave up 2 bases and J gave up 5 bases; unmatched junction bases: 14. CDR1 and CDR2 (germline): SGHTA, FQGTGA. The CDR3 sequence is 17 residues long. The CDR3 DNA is TGTGCCAGCAGCTTACTCCCCGGACAGGGTATTTCCCACGAGCAGTACTTC. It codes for CASSLLPGQGISHEQYF.

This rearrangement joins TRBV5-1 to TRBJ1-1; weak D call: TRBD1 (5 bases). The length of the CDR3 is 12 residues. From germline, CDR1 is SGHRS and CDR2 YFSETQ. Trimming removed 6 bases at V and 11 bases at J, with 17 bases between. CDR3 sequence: CASTPRGSRAFF. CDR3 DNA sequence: TGCGCCAGCACCCCGCGGGGGTCCAGGGCTTTCTTT.

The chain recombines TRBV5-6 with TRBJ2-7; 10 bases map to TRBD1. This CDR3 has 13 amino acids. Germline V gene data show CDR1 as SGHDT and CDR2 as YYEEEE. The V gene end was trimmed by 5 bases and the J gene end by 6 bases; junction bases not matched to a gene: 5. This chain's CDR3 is CASSTGQGGEQYF. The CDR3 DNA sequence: TGTGCCAGCAGTACTGGACAGGGGGGCGAGCAGTACTTC.

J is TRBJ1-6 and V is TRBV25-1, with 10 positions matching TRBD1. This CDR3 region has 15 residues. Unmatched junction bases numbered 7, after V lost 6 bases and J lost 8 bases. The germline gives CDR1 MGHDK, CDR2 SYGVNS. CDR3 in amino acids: CASRGTGARDSPLHF. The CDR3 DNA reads TGTGCCAGCAGGGGGACAGGGGCGAGGGATTCACCCCTCCACTTT.

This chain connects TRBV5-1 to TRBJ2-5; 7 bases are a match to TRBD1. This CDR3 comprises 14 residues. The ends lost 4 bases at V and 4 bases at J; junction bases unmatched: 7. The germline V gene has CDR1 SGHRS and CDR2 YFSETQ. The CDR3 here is CASSQRQGGETQYF. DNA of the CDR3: TGCGCCAGCAGCCAAAGACAGGGCGGAGAGACCCAGTACTTC. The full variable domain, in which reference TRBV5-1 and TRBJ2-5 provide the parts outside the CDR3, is KAGVTQTPRYLIKTRGQQVTLSCSPISGHRSVSWYQQTPGQGLQFLFEYFSETQRNKGNFPGRFSGRQFSNSRSEMNVSTLELGDSALYLCASSQRQGGETQYFGPGTRLLVL.

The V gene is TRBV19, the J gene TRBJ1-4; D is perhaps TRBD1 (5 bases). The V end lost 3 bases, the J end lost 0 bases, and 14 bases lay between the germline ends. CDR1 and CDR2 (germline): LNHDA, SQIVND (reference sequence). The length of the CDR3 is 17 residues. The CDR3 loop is CASSIIYRIATNEKLFF. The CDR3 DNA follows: TGTGCCAGTAGTATCATCTACAGGATAGCAACTAATGAAAAACTGTTTTTT.

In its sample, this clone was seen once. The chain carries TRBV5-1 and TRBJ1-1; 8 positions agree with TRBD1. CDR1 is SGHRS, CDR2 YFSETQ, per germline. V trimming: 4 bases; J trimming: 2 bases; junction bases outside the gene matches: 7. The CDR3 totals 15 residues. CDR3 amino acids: CASSVMTGDNTEAFF. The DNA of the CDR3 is TGCGCCAGCAGCGTCATGACAGGGGACAACACTGAAGCTTTCTTT.

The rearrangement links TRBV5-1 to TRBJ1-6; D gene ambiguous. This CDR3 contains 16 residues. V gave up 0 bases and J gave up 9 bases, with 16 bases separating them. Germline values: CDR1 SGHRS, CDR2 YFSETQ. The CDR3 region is CASSLEAAEGTSPLHF. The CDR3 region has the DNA TGCGCCAGCAGCTTGGAGGCGGCGGAGGGTACTTCACCCCTCCACTTT.

CDR3 loop: CASSTSQAEQYF. The CDR3 DNA follows: TGCGCCAGCAGCACCTCACAGGCCGAGCAGTACTTC. The V call is TRBV5-1, the J call TRBJ2-7, with D perhaps TRBD1 (5 bases). CDR3 length: 12 amino acids. V lost 4 bases to trimming and J lost 6 bases, with 11 bases between them. Germline V gene data show CDR1 as SGHRS and CDR2 as YFSETQ.

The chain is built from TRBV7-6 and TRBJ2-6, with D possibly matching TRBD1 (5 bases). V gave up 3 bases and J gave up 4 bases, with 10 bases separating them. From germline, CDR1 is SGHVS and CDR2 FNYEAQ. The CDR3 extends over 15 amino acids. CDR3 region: CASSFRGTGANVLTF. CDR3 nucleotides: TGTGCCAGCAGCTTTAGGGGTACCGGGGCCAACGTCCTGACTTTC.

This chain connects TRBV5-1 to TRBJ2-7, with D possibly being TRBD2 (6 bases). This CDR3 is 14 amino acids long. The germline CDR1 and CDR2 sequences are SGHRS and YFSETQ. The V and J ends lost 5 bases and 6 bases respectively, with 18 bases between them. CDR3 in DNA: TGCGCCAGCAGTCCAACGGGGATGGGGGGCGAGCAGTACTTC. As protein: CASSPTGMGGEQYF.

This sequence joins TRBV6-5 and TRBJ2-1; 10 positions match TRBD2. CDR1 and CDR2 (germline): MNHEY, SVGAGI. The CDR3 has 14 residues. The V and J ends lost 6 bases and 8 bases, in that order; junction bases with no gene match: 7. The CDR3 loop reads CASRNGLAGDEQFF. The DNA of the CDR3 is TGTGCCAGCAGAAACGGTCTAGCGGGGGATGAGCAGTTCTTC.

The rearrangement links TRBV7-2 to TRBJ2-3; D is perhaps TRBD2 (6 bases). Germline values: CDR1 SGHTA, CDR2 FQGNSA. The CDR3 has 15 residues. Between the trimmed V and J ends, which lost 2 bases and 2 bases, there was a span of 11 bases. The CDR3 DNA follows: TGTGCCAGCAGCTTATCGGGGACTTTCACAGATACGCAGTATTTT. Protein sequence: CASSLSGTFTDTQYF.

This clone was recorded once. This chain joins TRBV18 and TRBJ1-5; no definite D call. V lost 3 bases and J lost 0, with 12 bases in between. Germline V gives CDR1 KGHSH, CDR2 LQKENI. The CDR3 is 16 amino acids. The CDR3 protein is CASSPGAGDSNQPQHF. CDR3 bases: TGTGCCAGCTCACCTGGTGCAGGTGATAGCAATCAGCCCCAGCATTTT.